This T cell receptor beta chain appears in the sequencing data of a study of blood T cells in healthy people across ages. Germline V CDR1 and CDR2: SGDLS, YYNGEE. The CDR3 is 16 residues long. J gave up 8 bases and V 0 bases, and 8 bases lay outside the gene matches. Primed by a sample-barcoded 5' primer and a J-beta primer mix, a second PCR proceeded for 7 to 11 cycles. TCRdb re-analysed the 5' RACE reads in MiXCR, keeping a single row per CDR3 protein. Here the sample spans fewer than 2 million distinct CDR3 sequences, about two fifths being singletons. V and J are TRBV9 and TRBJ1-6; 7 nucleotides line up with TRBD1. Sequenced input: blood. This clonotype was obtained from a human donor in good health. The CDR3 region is CASSVGAGQTYSPLHF. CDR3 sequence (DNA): TGTGCCAGCAGCGTAGGGGCGGGACAGACCTATTCACCCCTCCACTTT. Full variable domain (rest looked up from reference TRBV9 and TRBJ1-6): DSGVTQTPKHLITATGQRVTLRCSPRSGDLSVYWYQQSLDQGLQFLIQYYNGEERAKGNILERFSAQQFPDLHSELNLSSLELGDSALYFCASSVGAGQTYSPLHFGNGTRLTVT.